This TCR beta chain was sequenced during a study of blood T cell repertoires in COVID-19. With 4 bases removed from V and 6 bases from J, the gap between germline ends came to 10 bases. Germline CDR1 LGHNT, CDR2 FRNRAP. The CDR3 is made up of 12 amino acids. Libraries were prepared by immunoSEQ multiplex PCR; TCRdb keeps only in-frame clonotypes and omits some of them. The top ten clones hold 15% of a sample with 100,000 or so clones, approximately 78% of them seen once. V gene TRBV12-5 combines with J gene TRBJ2-7; D is perhaps TRBD2 (6 bases). Sequenced material: peripheral blood. The TCR sequence derives from a woman older than 75 with acute or convalescent COVID-19. The CDR3 nucleotides are TGTGCTAGTGGTTATGGGGGAGGCGAGCAGTACTTC. Residues: CASGYGGGEQYF.